This TCR beta chain was retrieved from a study of shared clonotypes between healthy human individuals. The V gene's germline CDR1 is LNHDA and CDR2 SQIVND (reference sequence). This CDR3 has 12 residues. V lost 10 bases and J 8 bases, leaving 14 bases between the germline ends. Produced via immunoSEQ multiplex PCR; TCRdb's table is partial and in-frame only. The sample records about 2.1 million clones, about 94% being singletons. Naive CD8 cells were CD45RO-negative, positively selected for CCR7, excluding terminally differentiated effector memory CD45RA+ cells. There are a few counts of this clone. Material: naive CD8+ T cells from PBMCs. The sequence came from a man aged 18 to 29 in good health. Some clones in this sample may be carry-over from other donors' samples. The chain uses TRBV19 and TRBJ2-2; D is perhaps TRBD1 (6 bases). CDR3 sequence reads: CANNYRAGELFF. The CDR3, as DNA: TGTGCCAATAATTACAGGGCAGGGGAGCTGTTTTTT.